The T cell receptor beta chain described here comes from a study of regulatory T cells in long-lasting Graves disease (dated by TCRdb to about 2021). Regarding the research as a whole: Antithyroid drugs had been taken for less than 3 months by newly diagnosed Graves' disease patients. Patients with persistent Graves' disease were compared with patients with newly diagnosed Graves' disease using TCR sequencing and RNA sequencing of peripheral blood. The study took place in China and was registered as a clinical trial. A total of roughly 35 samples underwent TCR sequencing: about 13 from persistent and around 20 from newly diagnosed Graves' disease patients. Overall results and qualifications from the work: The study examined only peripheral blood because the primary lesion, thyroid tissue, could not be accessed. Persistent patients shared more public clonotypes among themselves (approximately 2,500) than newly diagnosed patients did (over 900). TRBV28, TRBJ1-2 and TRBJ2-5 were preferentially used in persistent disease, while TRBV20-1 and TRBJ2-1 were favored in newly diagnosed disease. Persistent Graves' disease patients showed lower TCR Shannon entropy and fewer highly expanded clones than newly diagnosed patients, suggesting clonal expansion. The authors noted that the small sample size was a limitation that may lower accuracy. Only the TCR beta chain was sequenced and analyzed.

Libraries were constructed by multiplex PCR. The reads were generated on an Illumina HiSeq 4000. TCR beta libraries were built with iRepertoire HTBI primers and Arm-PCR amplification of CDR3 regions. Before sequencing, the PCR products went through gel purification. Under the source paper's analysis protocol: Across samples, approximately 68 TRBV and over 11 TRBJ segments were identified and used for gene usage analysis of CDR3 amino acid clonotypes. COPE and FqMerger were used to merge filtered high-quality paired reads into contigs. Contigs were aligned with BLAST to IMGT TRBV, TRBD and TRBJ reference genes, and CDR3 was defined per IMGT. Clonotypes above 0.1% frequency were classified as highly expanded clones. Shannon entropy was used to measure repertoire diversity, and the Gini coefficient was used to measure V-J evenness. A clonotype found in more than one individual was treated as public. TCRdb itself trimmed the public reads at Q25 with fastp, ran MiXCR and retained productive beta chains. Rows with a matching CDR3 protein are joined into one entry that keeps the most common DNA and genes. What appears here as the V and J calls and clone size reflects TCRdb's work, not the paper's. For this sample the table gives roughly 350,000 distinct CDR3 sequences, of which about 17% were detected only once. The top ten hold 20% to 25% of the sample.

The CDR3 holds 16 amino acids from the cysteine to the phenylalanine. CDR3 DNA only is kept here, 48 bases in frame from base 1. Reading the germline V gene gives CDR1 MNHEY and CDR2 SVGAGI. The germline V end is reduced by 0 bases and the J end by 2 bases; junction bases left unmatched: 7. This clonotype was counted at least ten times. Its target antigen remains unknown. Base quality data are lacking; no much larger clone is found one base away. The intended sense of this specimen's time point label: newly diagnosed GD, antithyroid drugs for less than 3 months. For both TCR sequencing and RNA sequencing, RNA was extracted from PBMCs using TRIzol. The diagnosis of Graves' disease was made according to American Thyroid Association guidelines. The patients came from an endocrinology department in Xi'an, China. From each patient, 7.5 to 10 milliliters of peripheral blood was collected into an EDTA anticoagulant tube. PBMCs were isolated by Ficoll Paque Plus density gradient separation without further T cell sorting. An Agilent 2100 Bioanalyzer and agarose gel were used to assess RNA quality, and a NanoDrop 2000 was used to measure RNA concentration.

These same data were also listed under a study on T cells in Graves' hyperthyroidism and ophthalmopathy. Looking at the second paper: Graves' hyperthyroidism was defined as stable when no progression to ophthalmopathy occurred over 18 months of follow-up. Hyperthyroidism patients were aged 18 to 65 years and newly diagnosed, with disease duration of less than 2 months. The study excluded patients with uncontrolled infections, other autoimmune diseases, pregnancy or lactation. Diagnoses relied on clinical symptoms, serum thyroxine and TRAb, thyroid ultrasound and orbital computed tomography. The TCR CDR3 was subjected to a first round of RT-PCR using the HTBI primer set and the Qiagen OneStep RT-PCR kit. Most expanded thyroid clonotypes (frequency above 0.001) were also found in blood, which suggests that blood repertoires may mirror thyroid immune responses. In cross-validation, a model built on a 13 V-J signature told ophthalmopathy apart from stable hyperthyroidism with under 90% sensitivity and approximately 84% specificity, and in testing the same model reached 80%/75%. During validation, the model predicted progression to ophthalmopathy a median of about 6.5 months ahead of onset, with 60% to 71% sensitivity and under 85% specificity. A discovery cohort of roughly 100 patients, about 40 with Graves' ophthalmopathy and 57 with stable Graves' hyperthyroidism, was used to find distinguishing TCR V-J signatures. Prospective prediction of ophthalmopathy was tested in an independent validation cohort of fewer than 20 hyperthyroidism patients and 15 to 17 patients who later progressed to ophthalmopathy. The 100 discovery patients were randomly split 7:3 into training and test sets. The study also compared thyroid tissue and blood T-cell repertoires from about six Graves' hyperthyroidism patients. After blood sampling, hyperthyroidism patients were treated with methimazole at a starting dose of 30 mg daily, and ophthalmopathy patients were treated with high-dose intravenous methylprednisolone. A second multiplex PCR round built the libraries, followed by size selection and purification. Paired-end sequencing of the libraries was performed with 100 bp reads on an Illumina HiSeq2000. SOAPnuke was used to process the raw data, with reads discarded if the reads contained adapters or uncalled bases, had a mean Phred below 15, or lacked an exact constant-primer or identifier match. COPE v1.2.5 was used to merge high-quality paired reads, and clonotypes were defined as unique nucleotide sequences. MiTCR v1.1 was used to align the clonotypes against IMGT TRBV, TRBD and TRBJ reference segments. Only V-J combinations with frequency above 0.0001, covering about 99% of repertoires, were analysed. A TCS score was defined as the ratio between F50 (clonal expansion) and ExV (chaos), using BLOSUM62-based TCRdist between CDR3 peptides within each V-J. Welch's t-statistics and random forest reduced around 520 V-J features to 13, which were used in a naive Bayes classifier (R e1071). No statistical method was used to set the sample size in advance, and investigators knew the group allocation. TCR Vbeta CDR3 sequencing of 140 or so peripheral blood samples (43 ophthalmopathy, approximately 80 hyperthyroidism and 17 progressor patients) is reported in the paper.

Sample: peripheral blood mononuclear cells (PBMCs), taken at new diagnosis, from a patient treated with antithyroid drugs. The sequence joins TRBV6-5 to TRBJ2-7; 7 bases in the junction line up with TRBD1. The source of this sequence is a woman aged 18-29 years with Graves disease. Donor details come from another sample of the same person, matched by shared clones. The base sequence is TGTGCCAGCAGTTACTCGACCGAGACAGGGCCCTACGAGCAGTACTTC. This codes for CASSYSTETGPYEQYF.